This T cell receptor beta chain was profiled in a study of human T cells and chemical hapten exposure. Trimming took off 8 bases at V and 1 base at J, with 18 bases between the two ends. This CDR3 spans 16 amino acids. From germline, CDR1 is SGHVS and CDR2 FQNEAQ. Total RNA was isolated from whole blood that had not been fractionated. MiXCR was run by TCRdb on the 5' RACE reads, yielding one entry per CDR3 protein. This sample yields 100,000 to 120,000 distinct CDR3 sequences, of which roughly a fifth are seen a single time; 2.8% belongs to the top ten. The chain links TRBV7-8 to TRBJ2-1; weak D call: TRBD2 (7 bases). The clonotype was recovered from a human donor in good health. The CDR3 coding sequence is TGTGCCAGCCGCACTCGGGGGCGGGAGTCCTACAATGAGCAGTTCTTC. Amino acid sequence: CASRTRGRESYNEQFF. The full variable domain, completed using reference TRBV7-8 and TRBJ2-1, is GAGVSQSPRYKVAKRGQDVALRCDPISGHVSLFWYQQALGQGPEFLTYFQNEAQLDKSGLPSDRFFAERPEGSVSTLKIQRTQQEDSAVYLCASRTRGRESYNEQFFGPGTRLTVL.